The T cell receptor beta chain described here comes from a study of PD-L1 blockade in urothelial cancer. Study at large: Timepoints chosen for blood analysis were 3 weeks (second dose) and 6 weeks after treatment start. The median T cell count in blood samples was roughly 140,000. General observations from the study: Better survival was forecast by a pretreatment blood TCR clonality below the median.

A remark on this clone: The antigen is not known.

The CDR3 is 14 amino acids. Trimming removed 5 bases from V and 7 bases from J; junction bases left unmatched: 8. CDR1 is SNHLY, CDR2 FYNNEI, per germline. Libraries were prepared by immunoSEQ multiplex PCR; TCRdb keeps only in-frame clonotypes and omits some of them. The sample lists 90,000 to 120,000 clones, 90% to 95% occurring once. The sequences come from PBMCs, collected around atezolizumab (anti-PD-L1) treatment. The TCR sequence derives from an elderly woman with urothelial cancer. V gene TRBV2 combines with J gene TRBJ2-4; 7 positions match TRBD2. The CDR3, as DNA: TGTGCCAGCAGTTCTAGCGGTGAAGCGAACATTCAGTACTTC. Encoded protein: CASSSSGEANIQYF.